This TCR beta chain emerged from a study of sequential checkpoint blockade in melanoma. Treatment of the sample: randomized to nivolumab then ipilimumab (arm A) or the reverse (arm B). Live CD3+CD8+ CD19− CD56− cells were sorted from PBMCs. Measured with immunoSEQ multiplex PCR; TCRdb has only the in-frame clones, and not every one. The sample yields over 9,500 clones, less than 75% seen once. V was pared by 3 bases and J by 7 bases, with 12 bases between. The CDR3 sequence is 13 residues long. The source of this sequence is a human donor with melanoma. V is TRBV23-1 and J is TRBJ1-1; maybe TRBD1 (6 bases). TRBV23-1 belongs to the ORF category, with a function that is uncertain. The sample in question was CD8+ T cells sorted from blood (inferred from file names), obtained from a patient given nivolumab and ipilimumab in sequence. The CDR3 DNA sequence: TGCGCCAGCAGTCAGGACAGCTGTGGTGAAGCTTTCTTT. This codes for CASSQDSCGEAFF.